This TCR beta chain originates from a study of cytomegalovirus exposure and HLA in healthy donors. General study results and limits: In a later analysis, parvovirus B19, influenza, CMV and Epstein-Barr virus appeared linked to several top co-occurrence clusters. In a later analysis, HLA-associated TCR beta chains were more clonally expanded than equally common others. It was reported that TCR beta sequences correctly inferred the HLA-A and HLA-B alleles for most subjects. Cytomegalovirus association was assigned to more than 150 TCR beta chains.

Amplification used 60 Vbeta primers and 13 Jbeta primers. Some clones are missing from TCRdb's copy, which holds only in-frame ones; the method was immunoSEQ multiplex PCR. In the table there are 130,000 or so clones, more than 60% of which are singletons. There are a few counts of this clone. Its matching antigen is unknown. Sequences were obtained from PBMCs. The sequence was collected from a man aged 35 to 55 in good health and CMV-seronegative.

The CDR3 DNA follows: TGTGCCAGCTCACCAATGGCAGAGGTCCACAATGAGCAGTTCTTC. Its protein product is CASSPMAEVHNEQFF. The V and J genes are TRBV18 and TRBJ2-1; no clear D. The CDR3 is 15 residues long. The germline V and J ends were trimmed by 2 bases and 5 bases, with 13 bases remaining between them. Germline CDR1 is KGHSH and CDR2 is LQKENI.